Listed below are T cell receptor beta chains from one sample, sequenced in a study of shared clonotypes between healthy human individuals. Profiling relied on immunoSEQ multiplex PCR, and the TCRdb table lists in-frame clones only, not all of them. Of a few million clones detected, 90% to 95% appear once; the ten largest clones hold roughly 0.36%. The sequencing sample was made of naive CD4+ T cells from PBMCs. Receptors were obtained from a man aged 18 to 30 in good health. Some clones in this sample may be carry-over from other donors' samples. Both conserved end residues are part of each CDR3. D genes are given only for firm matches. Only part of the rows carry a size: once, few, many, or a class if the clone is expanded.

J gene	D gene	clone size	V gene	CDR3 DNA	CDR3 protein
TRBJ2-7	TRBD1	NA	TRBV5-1	TGCGCCAGCAGCTTGGAAGGGGGCGCGGATTACGAGCAGTACTTC	CASSLEGGADYEQYF
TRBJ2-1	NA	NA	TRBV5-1	TGCGCCAGCAGCTTGGCCGGGCAGACGTGGGACAATGAGCAGTTCTTC	CASSLAGQTWDNEQFF
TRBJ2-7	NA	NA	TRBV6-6	TGTGCCAGCAGCCCTGGTGGCAGGGCTATACCTCGTGAGCAGTACTTC	CASSPGGRAIPREQYF
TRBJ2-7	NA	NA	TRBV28	TGTGCCAGCAGTTTAGGCCGTACCTACGAGCAGTACTTC	CASSLGRTYEQYF
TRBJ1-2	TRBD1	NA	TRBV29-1	TGCAGCGTTAGCGGGACAGACTATGGCTACACCTTC	CSVSGTDYGYTF
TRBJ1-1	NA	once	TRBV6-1	TGTGCCAGCAGTCCTCTACAGGCACTGAACACTGAAGCTTTCTTT	CASSPLQALNTEAFF
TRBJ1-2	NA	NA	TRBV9	TGTGCCAGCAGCGTAGGGTCCATCAGGGACTATGGCTACACCTTC	CASSVGSIRDYGYTF
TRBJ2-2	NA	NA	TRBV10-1	TGCGCCAGCAGTGAAGAGCTTCCGGGCACCGGGGAGCTGTTTTTT	CASSEELPGTGELFF
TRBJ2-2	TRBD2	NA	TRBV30	TGTGCCTGGAGAGGACTAGCGGAGAACACCGGGGAGCTGTTTTTT	CAWRGLAENTGELFF
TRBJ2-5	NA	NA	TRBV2	TGTGCCAGCAGCCCGGAGGGGGACACCCTGTACTTC	CASSPEGDTLYF
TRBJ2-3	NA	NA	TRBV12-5	TGTGCTAGTGGCCCTTCACCCACAGATACGCAGTATTTT	CASGPSPTDTQYF
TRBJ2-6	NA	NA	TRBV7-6	TGTGCCAGCAGCTCGGTGATCTCTGGGGCCAACGTCCTGACTTTC	CASSSVISGANVLTF
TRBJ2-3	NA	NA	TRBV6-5	TGTGCCAGCAGTTTACGCATCTTGGATACGCAGTATTTT	CASSLRILDTQYF
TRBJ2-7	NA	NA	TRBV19	TGTGCCAGTAGTATTCCTGGCAGAGACTACGAGCAGTACTTC	CASSIPGRDYEQYF
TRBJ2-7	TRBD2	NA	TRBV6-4	TGTGCCAGCAGTGACGGAATAGCGGGAGGAAGGGGTCCTAACGAGCAGTACTTC	CASSDGIAGGRGPNEQYF
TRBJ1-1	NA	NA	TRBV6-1	TGTGCCAGCCGAAAGGAAATGAACACTGAAGCTTTCTTT	CASRKEMNTEAFF
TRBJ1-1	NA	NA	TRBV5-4	TGTGCCAGCAGCCCGGGGGGGTGGGACACTGAAGCTTTCTTT	CASSPGGWDTEAFF
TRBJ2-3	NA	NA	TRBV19	TGTGCCAGTAGTATATCCGACTCCACAGATACGCAGTATTTT	CASSISDSTDTQYF
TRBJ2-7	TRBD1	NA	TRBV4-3	TGCGCCAGCAGCCAAGATTACCAGGGGGAGAAGACCTACGAGCAGTACTTC	CASSQDYQGEKTYEQYF
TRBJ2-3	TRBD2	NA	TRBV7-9	TGTGCCAGCAGCTCTCAGCAACGCGTCGCGGGAGATCCAGATACGCAGTATTTT	CASSSQQRVAGDPDTQYF
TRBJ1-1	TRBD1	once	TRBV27	TGTGCCAGCAGTCCCCGGGACAGGGGTGAAGCTTTCTTT	CASSPRDRGEAFF
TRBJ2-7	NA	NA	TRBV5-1	TGCGCCAGCAGCTTGGGTCGGGGCTCCTACGAGCAGTACTTC	CASSLGRGSYEQYF
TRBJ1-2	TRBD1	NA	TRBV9	TGTGCCAGCAGCGCCCGGGACAGTTTCTATGGCTACACCTTC	CASSARDSFYGYTF
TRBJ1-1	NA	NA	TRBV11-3	TGTGCCAGCAGACTAGGCAGGGAGAGGGATATGAACACTGAAGCTTTCTTT	CASRLGRERDMNTEAFF
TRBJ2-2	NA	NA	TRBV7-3	TGTGCCAGCAGCTTATATAGCCAGCCGAACACCGGGGAGCTGTTTTTT	CASSLYSQPNTGELFF
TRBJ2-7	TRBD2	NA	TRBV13	TGTGCCAGCAGATCTAGCGGGAGGTTCGTCGAGCAGTACTTC	CASRSSGRFVEQYF
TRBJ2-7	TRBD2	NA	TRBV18	TGTGCCAGCTCGGGGTCGGGGGGGGCAAGGACCTACGAGCAGTACTTC	CASSGSGGARTYEQYF
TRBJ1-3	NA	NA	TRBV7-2	TGTGCCAGCACCCGGACAGCCGCCTCTGGAAACACCATATATTTT	CASTRTAASGNTIYF
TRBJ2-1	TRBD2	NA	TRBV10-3	TGTGCCATCAGTAAAGCGGGGCTCTCCTACAATGAGCAGTTCTTC	CAISKAGLSYNEQFF
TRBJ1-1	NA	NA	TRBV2	TGTGCCAGCAGTGAAGATTGGGGGCCGGCTTTCTTT	CASSEDWGPAFF
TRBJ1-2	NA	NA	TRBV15	TGTGCCACCAGCAGATCCTCAACGGGGATCCGCTATGGCTACACCTTC	CATSRSSTGIRYGYTF
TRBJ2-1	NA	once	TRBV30	TGTGCCGGACGGTGGAGCCCCTACAATGAGCAGTTCTTC	CAGRWSPYNEQFF
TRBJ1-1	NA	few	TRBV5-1	TGCGCCAGCAGCTTGGATCCCCTCATGAACACTGAAGCTTTCTTT	CASSLDPLMNTEAFF
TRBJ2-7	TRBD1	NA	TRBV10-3	TGTGCCATCAATCCGGGACAGAGCTACGAGCAGTACTTC	CAINPGQSYEQYF
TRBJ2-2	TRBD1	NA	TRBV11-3	TGTGCCAGCAGCTTAGGCTTCAGGGGGCAAAATGACGGGGAGCTGTTTTTT	CASSLGFRGQNDGELFF
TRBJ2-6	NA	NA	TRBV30	TGTGCCTGGAGTCGAGGGACTGGGGCCAACGTCCTGACTTTC	CAWSRGTGANVLTF
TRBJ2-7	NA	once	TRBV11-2	TGTGCCAGCCGCCAGAGTTTTATTGGATCCTACGAGCAGTACTTC	CASRQSFIGSYEQYF
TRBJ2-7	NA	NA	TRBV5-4	TGTGCCAGCAGCTTGGGGCAGGGGATATGGTCCGAGCAGTACTTC	CASSLGQGIWSEQYF
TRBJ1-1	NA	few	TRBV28	TGTGCCAGCAGTCCCACTCGGGAGGGGGCTTTCTTT	CASSPTREGAFF
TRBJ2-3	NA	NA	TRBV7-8	TGTGCCAGCAGCCCGTTAGCTTTCACAGATACGCAGTATTTT	CASSPLAFTDTQYF
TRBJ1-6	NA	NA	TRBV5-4	TGTGCCAGCAGCTCGGCAGCCAATAACTCACCCCTCCAATTT	CASSSAANNSPLQF
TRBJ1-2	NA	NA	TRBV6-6	TGTGCCAGCAGTTGGCCCCCGCAGGATGACTATGGCTACACCTTC	CASSWPPQDDYGYTF
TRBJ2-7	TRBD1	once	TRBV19	TGTGCCAGTAGTTCAATCGCCGGGACAGGGACCTACGAGCAGTACTTC	CASSSIAGTGTYEQYF
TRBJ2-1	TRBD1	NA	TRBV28	TGTGCCAGCAGTCGGACAGGGGTAAGGGGCTACAATGAGCAGTTCTTC	CASSRTGVRGYNEQFF